This TCR beta chain came from a study of T cells in Graves' hyperthyroidism and ophthalmopathy. The study's findings and limits: Most clonotypes expanded in thyroid above 0.001 were likewise present in blood. Ophthalmopathy was separated from stable hyperthyroidism by a 13 V-J model.

TCR beta CDR3 regions were amplified from RNA transcripts. HTBI primers were employed in a first-round RT-PCR of the TCR CDR3. Each CDR3 protein gets one entry after TCRdb re-called the multiplex PCR reads with MiXCR. This sample has 240,000 or so distinct CDR3 sequences, with around 17% found just once. For ophthalmopathy patients, the Clinical Activity Score was at least 3 and the NOSPECS grade at least 4; duration was under 3 months. This clonotype was picked up many times. Its specificity is not known. The origin of this receptor is a woman aged 18 to 35 with Graves' ophthalmopathy. The sequenced material came from blood.

This chain's CDR3 is CASSFSGSNNYEQYF. CDR3 coding DNA: TGTGCCAGCAGTTTCTCCGGGAGTAACAACTACGAGCAGTACTTC. This chain joins TRBV28 and TRBJ2-7; maybe TRBD2 (6 bases). In germline, CDR1 is MDHEN, CDR2 SYDVKM. Trimming took 3 bases from V and 3 from J, leaving 15 bases between them. The CDR3 loop spans 15 amino acids.